Sequencing of this TCR beta chain was carried out in a study of identical twins. Study-level findings and limits: Monozygotic twin pairs showed more out-of-frame TCR alpha sharing than models estimated. Out-of-frame beta chain sequences displayed weaker excess sharing between twins.

MiXCR was run by TCRdb on the 5' RACE reads, yielding one entry per CDR3 protein. This sample yields over 200,000 distinct CDR3 sequences, of which around 10% are seen a single time; 5.1% belongs to the top ten. This clonotype was observed a handful of times. Antigen: not known. Trimming removed 5 bases at V and 6 bases at J, with 16 bases between. The CDR3 loop spans 14 amino acids. Germline-derived CDR1 and CDR2 are SEHNR and FQNEAQ (reference sequence). This clonotype was sampled from a woman between 18 and 29 years old in good health. The chain is built from TRBV7-9 and TRBJ2-5; a weak D match, TRBD1 (6 bases). The sample consisted of memory (CD45RO+) T cells sorted from blood. CDR3 sequence reads: CASSPLQGRQTQYF. Written as DNA, the CDR3 is TGTGCCAGCAGCCCCCTCCAGGGGAGACAGACCCAGTACTTC.